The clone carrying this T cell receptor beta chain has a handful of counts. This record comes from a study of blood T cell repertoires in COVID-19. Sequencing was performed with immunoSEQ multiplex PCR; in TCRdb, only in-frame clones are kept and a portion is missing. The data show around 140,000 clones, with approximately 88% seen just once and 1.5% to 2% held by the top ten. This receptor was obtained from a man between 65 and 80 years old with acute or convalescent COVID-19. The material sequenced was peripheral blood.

CDR3 bases: TGTGCCAGCAGCAAAGGCACAGGAAACACTGAAGCTTTCTTT. Its translation: CASSKGTGNTEAFF. The chain employs TRBV21-1 and TRBJ1-1; the table's D call of TRBD1 was not tested on the DNA. TRBV21-1 is marked as a pseudogene. The CDR3 covers 14 residues.